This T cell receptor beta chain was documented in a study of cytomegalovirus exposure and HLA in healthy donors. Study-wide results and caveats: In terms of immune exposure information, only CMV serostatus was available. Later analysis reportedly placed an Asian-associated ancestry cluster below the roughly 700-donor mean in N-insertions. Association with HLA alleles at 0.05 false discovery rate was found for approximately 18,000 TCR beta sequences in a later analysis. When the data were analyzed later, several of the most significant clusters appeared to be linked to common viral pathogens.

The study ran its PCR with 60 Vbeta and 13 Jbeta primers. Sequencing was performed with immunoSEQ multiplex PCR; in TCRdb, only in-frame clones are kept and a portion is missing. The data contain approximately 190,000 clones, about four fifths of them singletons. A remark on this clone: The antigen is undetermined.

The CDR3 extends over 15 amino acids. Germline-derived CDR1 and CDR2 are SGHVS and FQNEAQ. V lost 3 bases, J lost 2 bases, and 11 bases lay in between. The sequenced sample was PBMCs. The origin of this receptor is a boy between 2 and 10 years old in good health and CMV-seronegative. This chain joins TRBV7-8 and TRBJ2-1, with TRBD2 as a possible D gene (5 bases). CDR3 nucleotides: TGTGCCAGCAGCTTTAAGCGGTTAGCCTACAATGAGCAGTTCTTC. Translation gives CASSFKRLAYNEQFF. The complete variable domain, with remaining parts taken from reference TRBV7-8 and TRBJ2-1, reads GAGVSQSPRYKVAKRGQDVALRCDPISGHVSLFWYQQALGQGPEFLTYFQNEAQLDKSGLPSDRFFAERPEGSVSTLKIQRTQQEDSAVYLCASSFKRLAYNEQFFGPGTRLTVL.